The rows below give T cell receptor beta chains drawn from one sample of a study of cytomegalovirus exposure and HLA in healthy donors. Here immunoSEQ multiplex PCR was the method, and the copy in TCRdb shows in-frame clones only, minus some. The sample yields 95,000 to 100,000 clones, over 8% seen once. The specimen sequenced was PBMCs. All receptors derive from a man in his forties or fifties in good health and CMV-seropositive. CDR3s include the opening cysteine and the closing phenylalanine or tryptophan. A D gene is named only where the DNA matches it firmly. Size tells how often a clone was seen (once, few, many) or the class of an expanded clone, and some rows leave it out.

J: TRBJ2-1; size: -; D: -; V: TRBV15; DNA: TGTGCCACCAGCAGAGGCCGGGGGGCAAACAATGAGCAGTTCTTC; CDR3: CATSRGRGANNEQFF
J: TRBJ2-5; size: -; D: -; V: TRBV30; DNA: TGTGCCTGGAGCCTAGGCCAGACCCAGTACTTC; CDR3: CAWSLGQTQYF
J: TRBJ1-6; size: -; D: TRBD1; V: TRBV9; DNA: TGTGCCAGCAGCGCCGGGACAGTTCCCTCCTATAATTCACCCCTCCACTTT; CDR3: CASSAGTVPSYNSPLHF
J: TRBJ1-2; size: -; D: TRBD1; V: TRBV19; DNA: TGTGCCAGTAGACCGACAGGGCGAGCTGGCTACACCTTC; CDR3: CASRPTGRAGYTF
J: TRBJ1-5; size: few; D: TRBD1; V: TRBV15; DNA: TGTGCCACCAGCACAGATGGACAGGCCCAAATCAACAATCAGCCCCAGCATTTT; CDR3: CATSTDGQAQINNQPQHF
J: TRBJ1-2; size: few; D: TRBD1; V: TRBV29-1; DNA: TGCAGCGTTGAGGGGGCAGGGGGCGCGTCGTCCCCTGGCTACACCTTC; CDR3: CSVEGAGGASSPGYTF
J: TRBJ2-5; size: -; D: TRBD1; V: TRBV10-1; DNA: TGCGCCAGCAGTGAGTCGAGGGGGCGCGAGAAGACCCAGTACTTC; CDR3: CASSESRGREKTQYF
J: TRBJ1-1; size: few; D: -; V: TRBV2; DNA: TGTGCCAGCAGTGAAGGGGGAGGGACTGAAGCTTTCTTT; CDR3: CASSEGGGTEAFF
J: TRBJ2-3; size: -; D: TRBD2; V: TRBV9; DNA: TGTGCCAGCAGCAGTGGACTAGCGGGATCTGGCACAGATACGCAGTATTTT; CDR3: CASSSGLAGSGTDTQYF
J: TRBJ1-5; size: -; D: -; V: TRBV6-5; DNA: TGTGCCAGCATGGAGGGGTCCGGTCAGCCCCAGCATTTT; CDR3: CASMEGSGQPQHF
J: TRBJ2-3; size: few; D: TRBD1; V: TRBV19; DNA: TGTGCCAGTAGTAACCGCAGAGGACAGGGCACAGATACGCAGTATTTT; CDR3: CASSNRRGQGTDTQYF
J: TRBJ1-2; size: few; D: TRBD1; V: TRBV7-2; DNA: TGTGCCAGCAGCTCCGACAGGGCCCTAAACTATGGCTACACCTTC; CDR3: CASSSDRALNYGYTF
J: TRBJ2-1; size: -; D: TRBD1; V: TRBV28; DNA: TGTGCCAGCAGTTTATGGCGGGACAGGGCATACAATGAGCAGTTCTTC; CDR3: CASSLWRDRAYNEQFF
J: TRBJ2-1; size: few; D: TRBD2; V: TRBV5-1; DNA: TGCGCCAGCAGCTTGGATAGCGGGGTTGAGCAGTTCTTC; CDR3: CASSLDSGVEQFF
J: TRBJ2-7; size: few; D: -; V: TRBV28; DNA: TGTGCCAGCAGTTTACCCGTGGCAGGAAGTTACGAGCAGTACTTC; CDR3: CASSLPVAGSYEQYF
J: TRBJ2-7; size: few; D: TRBD2; V: TRBV6-5; DNA: TGTGCCAGCAGTTACAGACTAGCGGGAGTGAGCGAGCAGTACTTC; CDR3: CASSYRLAGVSEQYF
J: TRBJ1-6; size: -; D: TRBD1; V: TRBV5-1; DNA: TGCGCCAGCAGCTTGAATCAGGGGGCAGATTCACCCCTCCACTTT; CDR3: CASSLNQGADSPLHF
J: TRBJ2-7; size: few; D: -; V: TRBV11-2; DNA: TGTGCCAGCAGCTTAGAGGAGTGGAAGTACTTC; CDR3: CASSLEEWKYF
J: TRBJ2-1; size: -; D: TRBD1; V: TRBV4-1; DNA: TGCGCCAGCAGCCAAGATTGGCCAGGGGGAGCTTGGAATGAGCAGTTCTTC; CDR3: CASSQDWPGGAWNEQFF
J: TRBJ2-7; size: -; D: TRBD2; V: TRBV5-3; DNA: TGTGCCAGAAGCTTTCCCCTCATGGGGGGGACCTACGAGCAGTACTTC; CDR3: CARSFPLMGGTYEQYF
J: TRBJ2-5; size: -; D: TRBD2; V: TRBV7-9; DNA: TGTGCCAGCAGCCCCGAGCGGGAGGGCACGCACTTC; CDR3: CASSPEREGTHF
J: TRBJ2-5; size: few; D: TRBD1; V: TRBV10-3; DNA: TGTGCCATCAGTCGGACAGGGGGCGGTGGAGAGACCCAGTACTTC; CDR3: CAISRTGGGGETQYF
J: TRBJ2-3; size: few; D: -; V: TRBV27; DNA: TGTGCCAGCAGTTCTCGCGTTAGCACAGATACGCAGTATTTT; CDR3: CASSSRVSTDTQYF
J: TRBJ2-5; size: -; D: TRBD1; V: TRBV28; DNA: TGTGCCAGCAGACCAGGAGACAGGGACAGGGAGACCCAGTACTTC; CDR3: CASRPGDRDRETQYF
J: TRBJ2-5; size: few; D: TRBD2; V: TRBV29-1; DNA: TGCAGCGTTGGGGGGGGAAGCGGGGCCCAGTACTTC; CDR3: CSVGGGSGAQYF
J: TRBJ1-1; size: few; D: -; V: TRBV5-4; DNA: TGTGCCAGCAGCTTCGGGGAGGGGAGGGACACTGAAGCTTTCTTT; CDR3: CASSFGEGRDTEAFF
J: TRBJ2-7; size: -; D: -; V: TRBV6-5; DNA: TGTGCCAGCAGTTACCCGGACAAACTGTACGAGCAGTACTTC; CDR3: CASSYPDKLYEQYF
J: TRBJ1-2; size: few; D: -; V: TRBV5-6; DNA: TGTGCCAGCAGCTTTACCTCGGACTATGGCTACACCTTC; CDR3: CASSFTSDYGYTF
J: TRBJ2-7; size: -; D: TRBD2; V: TRBV7-2; DNA: TGTGCCAGCAGTTCTAGCGGGAGGGTAGCGCACGAGCAGTACTTC; CDR3: CASSSSGRVAHEQYF
J: TRBJ2-4; size: few; D: TRBD2; V: TRBV29-1; DNA: TGCAGCGTTGAACGGGAGGCCCAAAACATTCAGTACTTC; CDR3: CSVEREAQNIQYF
J: TRBJ1-6; size: few; D: -; V: TRBV5-1; DNA: TGCGCCAGCAGCACAGACAGCCTTAATTCACCCCTCCACTTT; CDR3: CASSTDSLNSPLHF
J: TRBJ1-2; size: few; D: -; V: TRBV18; DNA: TGTGCCAGCTCACCTATACAGGGAAACTATGGCTACACCTTC; CDR3: CASSPIQGNYGYTF
J: TRBJ2-7; size: few; D: -; V: TRBV7-8; DNA: TGTGCCAGCAGCCCCCGAACTTATTACGAGCAGTACTTC; CDR3: CASSPRTYYEQYF
J: TRBJ2-1; size: -; D: TRBD2; V: TRBV5-1; DNA: TGCGCCAGCAGCTTGGGGCTAGCGGGTTACAATGAGCAGTTCTTC; CDR3: CASSLGLAGYNEQFF
J: TRBJ2-7; size: few; D: TRBD1; V: TRBV7-6; DNA: TGTGCCAGCAGCTTACCTAAGGGACAGGAGTCCTACGAGCAGTACTTC; CDR3: CASSLPKGQESYEQYF
J: TRBJ2-1; size: few; D: TRBD1; V: TRBV5-8; DNA: TGTGCCAGCAGCTTGGGGACAGGCTACAATGAGCAGTTCTTC; CDR3: CASSLGTGYNEQFF
J: TRBJ1-4; size: few; D: TRBD1; V: TRBV28; DNA: TGTGCCAGCAGTGCTGCCGGGACAGCTTTAGAAAAACTGTTTTTT; CDR3: CASSAAGTALEKLFF
J: TRBJ2-1; size: medium-sized; D: TRBD2; V: TRBV9; DNA: TGTGCCAGCAGCGTAAGGACTAGCCCGGGAGGTCACAATGAGCAGTTCTTC; CDR3: CASSVRTSPGGHNEQFF
J: TRBJ2-2; size: -; D: -; V: TRBV5-4; DNA: TGTGCCAGCAGCTTGGACCAGGCAAGCACCGGGGAGCTGTTTTTT; CDR3: CASSLDQASTGELFF
J: TRBJ2-1; size: few; D: TRBD1; V: TRBV13; DNA: TGTGCCAGCAGCCGGACAGGGATTGAGGGTAATGAGCAGTTCTTC; CDR3: CASSRTGIEGNEQFF
J: TRBJ2-5; size: -; D: TRBD2; V: TRBV5-4; DNA: TGTGCCAGCAGCATGGGACTAGCGGGCGGAGAGACCCAGTACTTC; CDR3: CASSMGLAGGETQYF
J: TRBJ1-1; size: few; D: -; V: TRBV20-1; DNA: TGCAGTGCTAACGGGAAGACTGAAGCTTTCTTT; CDR3: CSANGKTEAFF
J: TRBJ2-5; size: -; D: TRBD1; V: TRBV6-5; DNA: TGTGCCAGCAGTTACAGGGACAGGGGCTTGGAGACCCAGTACTTC; CDR3: CASSYRDRGLETQYF
J: TRBJ1-5; size: -; D: -; V: TRBV18; DNA: TGTGCCAGCTCACCAGGGCAGGGTAGCAATCAGCCCCAGCATTTT; CDR3: CASSPGQGSNQPQHF
J: TRBJ1-4; size: few; D: TRBD1; V: TRBV15; DNA: TGTGCCACCAGCAGCCCGACAGGGATTAATGAAAAACTGTTTTTT; CDR3: CATSSPTGINEKLFF
J: TRBJ1-2; size: -; D: TRBD1; V: TRBV7-9; DNA: TGTGCCAGCAGCGTGTCCTCGGGACAGGGCACCTTC; CDR3: CASSVSSGQGTF